The entry that follows covers one T cell receptor beta chain sequence. The data were obtained in a study of shared clonotypes between healthy human individuals. The assay was immunoSEQ multiplex PCR, and TCRdb's table has in-frame clones only and misses some. The sample contains roughly 2.5 million clones, approximately 90% of which appear only once. This TCR derives from a man aged 18 to 30 in good health. What was sequenced was naive CD4+ T cells sorted from blood. The subset: CD45RA+ positively selected.

The CDR3 sequence is CASSLDSAAEQYF. CDR3 in DNA: TGTGCCAGCAGCTTAGATTCTGCGGCCGAGCAGTACTTC. The V and J genes are TRBV7-9 and TRBJ2-7, with D unclear. In germline, CDR1 is SEHNR, CDR2 FQNEAQ (reference sequence). Trimming took off 1 base at V and 6 bases at J, with 10 bases between the two ends. This CDR3 is built from 13 residues.